A single sample gave rise to the 25 T cell receptor beta chains below, sequenced in a study of blood T cell repertoires in COVID-19. Profiled with immunoSEQ multiplex PCR; TCRdb holds only in-frame clones, not every one. The sample records around 430,000 clones, around 89% being singletons. The material sequenced was peripheral blood. Every receptor here comes from a woman aged 45 to 65 with COVID-19, enrolled during active disease.

The V call is TRBV2, the J call TRBJ1-1; 7 bases match TRBD1. The J segment lost 2 bases and the V segment lost 7 bases, leaving 7 bases of the junction unmatched. Germline lookup yields CDR1 SNHLY and CDR2 FYNNEI. The CDR3 runs 14 residues. In DNA form, the CDR3 reads TGTGCCAGCATTCTGGACAGGCTCAACACTGAAGCTTTCTTT. Amino acids: CASILDRLNTEAFF.

V is TRBV30 and J is TRBJ2-5; 7 bases agree with TRBD2. CDR1 is GTSNPN, CDR2 SVGIG, per germline (reference sequence). This CDR3 is 13 amino acids long. Trimming cost V 0 bases and J 5 bases; bases outside gene matches: 3. The CDR3 reads CAWSVWGGETQYF. DNA of the CDR3: TGTGCCTGGAGTGTTTGGGGAGGGGAGACCCAGTACTTC.

For the CDR3, the DNA is TGTGCCAGCAGCTCCTATGGGGAGCGGGGGGGCACAGATACGCAGTATTTT. Protein: CASSSYGERGGTDTQYF. The chain links TRBV13 to TRBJ2-3; 9 nucleotides align to TRBD2. From germline, CDR1 is PRHDT and CDR2 FYEKMQ (reference sequence). V gave up 4 bases and J gave up 1 base; unmatched junction bases: 9. The CDR3 contains 17 residues.

This clone was recorded only once. The chain joins TRBV5-8 to TRBJ1-4; D is possibly TRBD1 (5 bases). Germline V gene sequence: CDR1 SGHTS, CDR2 YDEGEE. Trimming removed 0 bases at V and 6 bases at J, with 15 bases between. The CDR3 has 16 amino acids. In nucleotides, the CDR3 is TGTGCCAGCAGCTTGGGGAGAGGTCCCAGGGATGAAAAACTGTTTTTT. Its protein is CASSLGRGPRDEKLFF.

In this sample, this clone turned up a few times. The CDR3, as DNA: TGTGCCAGCAGTGAAGCCTCCAATCAGCCCCAGCATTTT. It translates to CASSEASNQPQHF. The genes are TRBV6-1 and TRBJ1-5; D gene unclear. The germline gives CDR1 MNHNS, CDR2 SASEGT. V was clipped by 0 bases and J by 3 bases, with 3 bases between them. The CDR3 consists of 13 residues.

The rearrangement uses TRBV6-6 and TRBJ1-4; 7 nucleotides align to TRBD1. The CDR3 length is 13 residues. Trimming cost V 9 bases and J 4 bases; bases outside gene matches: 5. Germline CDR1 is MNHNY and CDR2 is SVGAGI (reference sequence). The CDR3 region is CASGTDINEKLFF. The CDR3 nucleotides are TGTGCCAGTGGGACAGATATTAATGAAAAACTGTTTTTT.

This rearrangement joins TRBV6-5 to TRBJ1-4; no reliable D call. Germline V gene lookup returns CDR1 MNHEY and CDR2 SVGAGI. This CDR3 has 12 amino acids. V lost 5 bases and J lost 13, with 14 bases in between. CDR3 amino acids: CASSNLLEGLFF. The CDR3 nucleotides read TGTGCCAGCAGTAACCTCCTAGAGGGACTGTTTTTT.

The chain employs TRBV28 and TRBJ2-7; 8 bases are shared with TRBD1. The CDR3 totals 14 residues. Germline lookup yields CDR1 MDHEN and CDR2 SYDVKM. Trimming took 4 bases from V and 2 from J; bases not matched to a gene: 4. CDR3 DNA: TGTGCCAGCAGTTCACCGGACAGGGCCTACGAGCAGTACTTC. The encoded protein is CASSSPDRAYEQYF. Supplemented by reference TRBV28 and TRBJ2-7, the full variable domain reads DVKVTQSSRYLVKRTGEKVFLECVQDMDHENMFWYRQDPGLGLRLIYFSYDVKMKEKGDIPEGYSVSREKKERFSLILESASTNQTSMYLCASSSPDRAYEQYFGPGTRLTVT.

Turning to this clone: Other DNA variants within this sample encode the same CDR3. This chain joins TRBV12-3 or TRBV12-4 and TRBJ2-7, with D possibly matching TRBD1 (5 bases). V lost 4 bases and J lost 2, with 6 bases in between. This CDR3 region has 12 residues. Here the CDR3 reads CASSSGTYEQYF. Here the CDR3 DNA reads TGTGCCAGCAGTTCAGGGACCTACGAGCAGTACTTC.

J is TRBJ1-6 and V is TRBV3-1 (or the pseudogene TRBV3-2), with TRBD1 identical over 8 bases. With V trimmed by 1 base and J by 7 bases, 12 bases remained unmatched. This CDR3 is built from 18 residues. The germline V gene has CDR1 LGHDT and CDR2 YNNKEL (reference sequence). CDR3 residues: CASSQVPLYQGANSPLHF. The CDR3 coding sequence is TGTGCCAGCAGCCAAGTTCCGTTGTACCAGGGGGCGAATTCACCCCTCCACTTT.

This sequence joins TRBV7-6 and TRBJ1-6; D is unclear. V was clipped by 1 base and J by 8 bases, with 9 bases between them. Germline CDR1 and CDR2: SGHVS and FNYEAQ. This CDR3 region has 14 residues. The CDR3 DNA reads as TGTGCCAGCAGCTTAGTCCCCGAGGATTCACCCCTCCACTTT. This codes for CASSLVPEDSPLHF.

In this sample, this clone turned up a few times. The chain couples TRBV2 to TRBJ2-7; D call uncertain. V lost 0 bases, J lost 0 bases, and 6 bases lay in between. Germline V gene lookup returns CDR1 SNHLY and CDR2 FYNNEI. The CDR3 consists of 14 residues. CDR3 sequence: CASSEAGNSYEQYF. The CDR3 DNA reads as TGTGCCAGCAGTGAAGCTGGCAACTCCTACGAGCAGTACTTC.

The chain is built from TRBV7-6 and TRBJ1-5; 9 bases fit TRBD1. Germline CDR1 is SGHVS and CDR2 is FNYEAQ. The CDR3 contains 14 residues. V shed 4 bases and J 9 bases; nucleotides not matched to a gene: 7. As DNA, the CDR3 is TGTGCCAGCAGCTCAAGACAGGGGGGATCGCCCCAGCATTTT. Translated: CASSSRQGGSPQHF.

The rearrangement joins TRBV4-1 to TRBJ1-1; tentatively, D is TRBD1 (6 bases). CDR1 and CDR2 (germline): MGHRA, YSYEKL. V lost 4 bases to trimming and J lost 0 bases, with 9 bases between them. The CDR3 has 14 residues. Written as DNA, the CDR3 is TGCGCCAGCAGCCCGACAGGTATGAACACTGAAGCTTTCTTT. This translates into CASSPTGMNTEAFF.

The rearrangement links TRBV7-9 to TRBJ2-1; D is possibly TRBD2 (5 bases). Germline V gives CDR1 SEHNR, CDR2 FQNEAQ (reference sequence). The CDR3 is 13 residues long. The ends were cut back, 5 bases at V and 10 bases at J, with 15 bases in the middle. The CDR3 spells CASSLDFLQEQFF. The CDR3 coding sequence is TGTGCCAGCAGCCTGGACTTCCTTCAGGAGCAGTTCTTC.

The chain has TRBV4-1 and TRBJ2-4, with a weak D call TRBD1 (7 bases). The germline V gene has CDR1 MGHRA and CDR2 YSYEKL. The CDR3 runs to 20 residues. Deletions cut 4 bases from V and 0 bases from J, with 25 bases between. The CDR3 coding sequence is TGCGCCAGCAGCCCCGACCCTCCTAGCGAGGGGGCCCTAGCCAAAAACATTCAGTACTTC. This sequence encodes CASSPDPPSEGALAKNIQYF.

The J gene is TRBJ2-7, the V gene TRBV19; D gene unclear. The CDR3 consists of 15 residues. Trimming cost V 1 base and J 3 bases, with 13 bases left between them. The germline V gene has CDR1 LNHDA and CDR2 SQIVND (reference sequence). For the CDR3, the DNA is TGTGCCAGTAGTATAGCCCCTCGCGGCGGCTACGAGCAGTACTTC. This codes for CASSIAPRGGYEQYF.

This clone is a singleton in its sample. The chain carries TRBV19 and TRBJ1-2; 7 positions match TRBD1. With 7 bases clipped from V and 2 bases from J, the junction kept 7 bases outside the gene matches. The CDR3 is 14 residues long. CDR1 and CDR2 (germline): LNHDA, SQIVND (reference sequence). For the CDR3, the DNA is TGTGCCAGTACCCCACAGGGGACCAACTATGGCTACACCTTC. Its protein product is CASTPQGTNYGYTF.

V and J are TRBV27 and TRBJ1-5; tentative D call: TRBD1 (5 bases). Germline V lookup: CDR1 MNHEY, CDR2 SMNVEV (reference sequence). Trimming pared 5 bases from V and 0 bases from J, leaving 14 bases between. This CDR3 has 16 amino acids. CDR3 sequence reads: CASSRRGDNSNQPQHF. In DNA form, the CDR3 reads TGTGCCAGCAGTCGACGGGGGGATAATAGCAATCAGCCCCAGCATTTT.

The chain employs TRBV3-1 (or the pseudogene TRBV3-2) and TRBJ2-1, with 13 bases fitting TRBD2. CDR1 LGHDT and CDR2 YNNKEL come from the germline V gene (reference sequence). This CDR3 is built from 14 residues. J was trimmed by 11 bases and V by 1 base; bases with no gene match: 2. The CDR3 spells CASSQGTSGGKQFF. CDR3 bases: TGTGCCAGCAGCCAAGGGACTAGCGGGGGTAAGCAGTTCTTC.

The J gene is TRBJ1-1, the V gene TRBV30; D gene uncertain. The germline gives CDR1 GTSNPN, CDR2 SVGIG (reference sequence). The CDR3 has 15 residues. Deletions cut 0 bases from V and 1 base from J, with 12 bases between. The chain's CDR3 is CAWSVSGGPNTEAFF. In nucleotides, the CDR3 is TGTGCCTGGAGTGTATCGGGAGGGCCGAACACTGAAGCTTTCTTT.

This sequence joins TRBV5-6 and TRBJ2-3, with D perhaps matching TRBD2 (7 bases). This CDR3 comprises 15 residues. V lost 4 bases to trimming and J lost 4 bases, with 16 bases between them. Germline CDR1 SGHDT, CDR2 YYEEEE. The CDR3 DNA sequence: TGTGCCAGCAGCCAAAAGGGGGGGCTAGCAGATACGCAGTATTTT. It encodes CASSQKGGLADTQYF. The variable domain in full, with the rest retrieved from reference TRBV5-6 and TRBJ2-3, is DAGVTQSPTHLIKTRGQQVTLRCSPKSGHDTVSWYQQALGQGPQFIFQYYEEEERQRGNFPDRFSGHQFPNYSSELNVNALLLGDSALYLCASSQKGGLADTQYFGPGTRLTVL.

The rearrangement uses TRBV27 and TRBJ1-1, with TRBD1 matching 7 bases. V gave up 7 bases and J gave up 2 bases; unmatched junction bases: 4. This CDR3 is built from 13 residues. Germline loops: CDR1 MNHEY, CDR2 SMNVEV (reference sequence). The CDR3 protein is CASTDRVNTEAFF. The CDR3 DNA is TGTGCCAGCACTGACAGGGTCAACACTGAAGCTTTCTTT.

The V and J genes are TRBV6-5 and TRBJ1-5; a weak D match, TRBD1 (5 bases). The CDR3 is 14 amino acids. V was cut by 8 bases and J by 5 bases, with 16 bases left in between. Germline CDR1 is MNHEY and CDR2 is SVGAGI. The CDR3 region is CASQVVPGYQPQHF. The CDR3 DNA is TGTGCCAGCCAGGTGGTTCCAGGGTATCAGCCCCAGCATTTT.

This clone was detected only once. J is TRBJ1-1 and V is TRBV29-1; 9 bases are shared with TRBD1. The CDR3 length is 13 residues. The germline CDR1 and CDR2 sequences are SQVTM and ANQGSEA. V trimming: 8 bases; J trimming: 4 bases; junction bases outside the gene matches: 8. The DNA for the CDR3 is TGCAGCCCCTGGACAGGGGAGAGCACTGAAGCTTTCTTT. Translation gives CSPWTGESTEAFF.